Presented here are 15 T cell receptor beta chains from one specimen sequenced in a study of cytomegalovirus exposure and HLA in healthy donors. Both 60 Vbeta primers and 13 Jbeta primers went into the PCR. Measured with immunoSEQ multiplex PCR; TCRdb has only the in-frame clones, and not every one. The sample has more than 150,000 clones, roughly 85% seen once. The sequenced sample consisted of PBMCs. Receptors were obtained from a woman younger than 30 in good health and CMV-seronegative.

Written as DNA, the CDR3 is TGTGCCTGGAGTAACGGTATGATCTACACCTTC. As protein: CAWSNGMIYTF. The chain couples TRBV30 to TRBJ1-2; no firm D call. Germline V lookup: CDR1 GTSNPN, CDR2 SVGIG (reference sequence). This CDR3 comprises 11 residues. Between the trimmed V and J ends, which lost 2 bases and 10 bases, there was a span of 11 bases.

The CDR3 nucleotides are TGTGCCAGCAGACTTTTCCTGAATCAGCCCCAGCATTTT. Translating it yields CASRLFLNQPQHF. The rearrangement links TRBV6-6 to TRBJ1-5; no clear D. This CDR3 is built from 13 residues. In germline, CDR1 is MNHNY, CDR2 SVGAGI (reference sequence). The V gene lost 6 bases and the J gene lost 4 bases, with 10 bases spanning the gap.

This chain uses TRBV5-1 with TRBJ2-1, with 10 bases that match TRBD2. Germline V gene lookup returns CDR1 SGHRS and CDR2 YFSETQ. Germline trimming cut 4 bases from V and 3 bases from J; bases unmatched to any gene: 7. The CDR3 has 16 residues. The CDR3 DNA is TGCGCCAGCAGCGGAAGCGGGAGGGTGCTCTACAATGAGCAGTTCTTC. Its translation is CASSGSGRVLYNEQFF.

The chain joins TRBV4-2 to TRBJ2-2; 7 nucleotides match TRBD2. Unmatched junction bases numbered 7, after V lost 2 bases and J lost 4 bases. Germline CDR1 is LGHNA and CDR2 is YNFKEQ. This CDR3 is 16 amino acids long. The CDR3 here is CASSQSGTGGTGELFF. CDR3 bases: TGTGCCAGCAGCCAAAGCGGGACGGGTGGCACCGGGGAGCTGTTTTTT.

This chain uses TRBV5-1 with TRBJ2-7, with D possibly being TRBD1 (6 bases). The ends were cut back, 2 bases at V and 5 bases at J, with 14 bases in the middle. The CDR3 contains 14 residues. Germline V CDR1 and CDR2: SGHRS, YFSETQ. As DNA, the CDR3 is TGCGCCAGCAGCTTTATAACAGGGAATAACGAGCAGTACTTC. It translates to CASSFITGNNEQYF.

CDR3 sequence (DNA): TGTGCCAGCAGCCTCGATTCGACAGGGCGCGGCTACACCTTC. It encodes CASSLDSTGRGYTF. The V and J genes are TRBV11-3 and TRBJ1-2; 7 bases line up with TRBD1. V shed 5 bases and J 8 bases; nucleotides not matched to a gene: 11. The CDR3 totals 14 residues. Germline V lookup: CDR1 SGHNT, CDR2 YENEEA.

The rearrangement joins TRBV28 to TRBJ1-2; D might be TRBD1 (5 bases). The V gene's germline CDR1 is MDHEN and CDR2 SYDVKM. The V and J ends lost 7 bases and 4 bases respectively, with 7 bases between them. The CDR3 length is 11 residues. CDR3 region: CASTGVYGYTF. CDR3 nucleotide sequence: TGTGCCAGCACGGGGGTCTATGGCTACACCTTC.

The rearrangement uses TRBV5-1 and TRBJ2-5; 11 bases are shared with TRBD1. The CDR3 is made up of 16 amino acids. The V segment lost 4 bases and the J segment 3 bases; nucleotides outside the gene matches: 8. Germline V gives CDR1 SGHRS, CDR2 YFSETQ. As DNA, the CDR3 is TGCGCCAGCAGCCCGGGGGGGACAGGGGGAGAAGAGACCCAGTACTTC. Translation: CASSPGGTGGEETQYF.

The CDR3: CASTRTARLRGTPGNTIYF. DNA of the CDR3: TGTGCCAGCACCCGAACGGCCCGGCTTAGGGGGACACCGGGAAACACCATATATTTT. J is TRBJ1-3 and V is TRBV27; perhaps TRBD1 as D (6 bases). V was pared by 7 bases and J by 4 bases, with 29 bases between. Germline assignment: CDR1 MNHEY and CDR2 SMNVEV (reference sequence). This CDR3 is built from 19 residues.

The gene calls are TRBV5-1 and TRBJ2-7, with 11 bases that match TRBD2. V lost 4 bases and J lost 5; bases outside the gene matches: 5. Germline V lookup: CDR1 SGHRS, CDR2 YFSETQ. This CDR3 has 14 amino acids. The CDR3: CASSVAGGPNEQYF. CDR3 DNA sequence: TGCGCCAGCAGCGTAGCGGGGGGGCCTAACGAGCAGTACTTC.

V gene TRBV7-8 combines with J gene TRBJ2-2, with a tentative D call TRBD2 (5 bases). The V and J ends lost 1 base and 4 bases respectively, with 16 bases between them. CDR1 and CDR2 (germline): SGHVS, FQNEAQ. This CDR3 region has 17 residues. CDR3 nucleotide sequence: TGTGCCAGCAGCTTAGGGGTTGGGAGAAGCCCCACCGGGGAGCTGTTTTTT. Translated, it gives CASSLGVGRSPTGELFF.

The rearrangement uses TRBV5-1 and TRBJ2-7, with D perhaps TRBD2 (5 bases). The V and J ends lost 4 bases and 5 bases respectively, with 16 bases between them. The CDR3 sequence is 14 residues long. Looked up from germline, CDR1 is SGHRS and CDR2 is YFSETQ. The CDR3 spells CASSHETGVNEQYF. DNA of the CDR3: TGCGCCAGCAGCCATGAAACCGGGGTCAACGAGCAGTACTTC. Full variable domain (outside the CDR3, taken from reference TRBV5-1 and TRBJ2-7): KAGVTQTPRYLIKTRGQQVTLSCSPISGHRSVSWYQQTPGQGLQFLFEYFSETQRNKGNFPGRFSGRQFSNSRSEMNVSTLELGDSALYLCASSHETGVNEQYFGPGTRLTVT.

In nucleotides, the CDR3 is TGCGCCAGCAGCCAGGAGGACAGGGCTAGAAACACCATATATTTT. It codes for CASSQEDRARNTIYF. The J gene is TRBJ1-3, the V gene TRBV5-1; 8 nucleotides match TRBD1. Unmatched junction bases numbered 8, after V lost 4 bases and J lost 5 bases. This CDR3 comprises 15 residues. The V gene's germline CDR1 is SGHRS and CDR2 YFSETQ.

V and J are TRBV27 and TRBJ1-4, with D maybe TRBD1 (6 bases). V lost 4 bases and J lost 6, with 18 bases in between. The germline CDR1 and CDR2 sequences are MNHEY and SMNVEV (reference sequence). The CDR3 loop spans 16 amino acids. CDR3 loop: CASSWTPDRKDEKLFF. The CDR3 DNA reads TGTGCCAGCAGTTGGACTCCTGACAGGAAAGATGAAAAACTGTTTTTT.

The chain joins TRBV7-8 to TRBJ1-1; TRBD1 is a possible D gene (6 bases). Per the germline V gene, CDR1 is SGHVS and CDR2 is FQNEAQ. The CDR3 is 14 residues long. V was cut by 5 bases and J by 0 bases, with 10 bases left in between. The chain's CDR3 is CASSRTEMNTEAFF. The CDR3 nucleotides read TGTGCCAGCAGCCGGACAGAGATGAACACTGAAGCTTTCTTT.